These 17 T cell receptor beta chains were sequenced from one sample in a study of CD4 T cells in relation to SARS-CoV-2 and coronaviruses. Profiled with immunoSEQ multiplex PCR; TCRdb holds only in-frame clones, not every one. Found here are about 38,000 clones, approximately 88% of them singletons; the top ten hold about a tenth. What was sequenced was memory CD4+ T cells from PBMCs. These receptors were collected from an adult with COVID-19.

For the CDR3, the DNA is TGTGCCAGCAGCCAGCGGGACACCCAACGCCTTTATCAGCCCCAGCATTTT. Its protein product is CASSQRDTQRLYQPQHF. V is TRBV5-5 and J is TRBJ1-5; tentative D call: TRBD1 (6 bases). Germline CDR1 and CDR2: SGHKS and YYEKEE (reference sequence). The CDR3 is made up of 17 amino acids. V was cut by 4 bases and J by 5 bases, with 22 bases left in between.

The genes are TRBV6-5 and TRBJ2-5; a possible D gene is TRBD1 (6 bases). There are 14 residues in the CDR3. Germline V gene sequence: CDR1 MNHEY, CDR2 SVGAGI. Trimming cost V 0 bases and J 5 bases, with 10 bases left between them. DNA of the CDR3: TGTGCCAGCAGTTACTCGAACAGGGCTGAGACCCAGTACTTC. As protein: CASSYSNRAETQYF.

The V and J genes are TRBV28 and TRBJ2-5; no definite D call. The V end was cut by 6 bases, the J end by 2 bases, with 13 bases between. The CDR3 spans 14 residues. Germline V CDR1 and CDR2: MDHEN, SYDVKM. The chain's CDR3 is CASRATLPQETQYF. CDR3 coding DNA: TGTGCCAGCAGGGCAACACTCCCGCAAGAGACCCAGTACTTC.

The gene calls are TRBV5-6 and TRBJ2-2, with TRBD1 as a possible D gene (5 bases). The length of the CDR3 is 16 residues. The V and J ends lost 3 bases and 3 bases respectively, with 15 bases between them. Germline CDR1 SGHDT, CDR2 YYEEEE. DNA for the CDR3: TGTGCCAGCAGCTCAAATACAGGATTACACACCGGGGAGCTGTTTTTT. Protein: CASSSNTGLHTGELFF.

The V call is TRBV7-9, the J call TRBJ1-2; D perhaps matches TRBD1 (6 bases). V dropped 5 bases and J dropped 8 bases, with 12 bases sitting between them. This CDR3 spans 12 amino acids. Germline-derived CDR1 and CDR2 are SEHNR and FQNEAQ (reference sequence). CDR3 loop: CASSPAGDGYTF. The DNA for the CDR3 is TGTGCCAGCAGCCCTGCAGGGGACGGCTACACCTTC.

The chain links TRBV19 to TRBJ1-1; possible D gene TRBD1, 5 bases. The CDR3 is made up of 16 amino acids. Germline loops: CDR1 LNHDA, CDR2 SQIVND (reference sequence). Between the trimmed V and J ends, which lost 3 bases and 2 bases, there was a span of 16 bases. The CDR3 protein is CASSMSVGRANTEAFF. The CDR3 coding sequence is TGTGCCAGTAGTATGTCCGTCGGCAGGGCTAACACTGAAGCTTTCTTT.

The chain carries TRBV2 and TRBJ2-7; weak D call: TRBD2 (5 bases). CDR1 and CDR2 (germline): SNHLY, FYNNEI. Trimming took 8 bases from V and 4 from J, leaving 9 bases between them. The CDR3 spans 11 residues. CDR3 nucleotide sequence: TGTGCCAGCCGTCCGGGGTACGAGCAGTACTTC. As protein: CASRPGYEQYF.

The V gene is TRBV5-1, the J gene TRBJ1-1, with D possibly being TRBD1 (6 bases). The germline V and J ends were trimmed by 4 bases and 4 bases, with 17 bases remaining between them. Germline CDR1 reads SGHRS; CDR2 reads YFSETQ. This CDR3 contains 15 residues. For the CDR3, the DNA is TGCGCCAGCAGCGCCCGGGTGGGACAAATCACTGAAGCTTTCTTT. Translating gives CASSARVGQITEAFF.

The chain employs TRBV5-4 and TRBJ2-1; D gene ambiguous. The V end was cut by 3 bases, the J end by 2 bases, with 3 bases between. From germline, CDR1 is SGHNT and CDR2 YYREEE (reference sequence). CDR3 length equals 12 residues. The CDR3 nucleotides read TGTGCCAGCAGCTCCACCTACAATGAGCAGTTCTTC. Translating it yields CASSSTYNEQFF.

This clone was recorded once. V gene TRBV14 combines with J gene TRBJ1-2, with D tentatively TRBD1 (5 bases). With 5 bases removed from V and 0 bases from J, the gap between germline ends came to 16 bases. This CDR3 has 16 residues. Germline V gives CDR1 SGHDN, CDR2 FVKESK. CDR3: CASSSNPGLTNYGYTF. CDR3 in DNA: TGTGCCAGCAGCTCTAACCCGGGACTGACTAACTATGGCTACACCTTC.

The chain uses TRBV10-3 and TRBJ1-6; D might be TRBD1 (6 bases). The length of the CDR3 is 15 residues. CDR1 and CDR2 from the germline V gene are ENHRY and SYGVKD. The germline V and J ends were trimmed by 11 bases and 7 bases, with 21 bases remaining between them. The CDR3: CASSGADSPNSPLHF. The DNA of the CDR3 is TGTGCCTCCTCAGGGGCCGATTCCCCAAATTCACCCCTCCACTTT.

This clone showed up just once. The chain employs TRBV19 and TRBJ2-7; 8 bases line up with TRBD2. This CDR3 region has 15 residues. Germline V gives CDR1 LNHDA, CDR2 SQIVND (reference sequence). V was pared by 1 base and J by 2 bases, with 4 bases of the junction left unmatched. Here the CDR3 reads CASSIGPAGAYEQYF. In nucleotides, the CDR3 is TGTGCCAGTAGTATAGGGCCAGCGGGGGCCTACGAGCAGTACTTC.

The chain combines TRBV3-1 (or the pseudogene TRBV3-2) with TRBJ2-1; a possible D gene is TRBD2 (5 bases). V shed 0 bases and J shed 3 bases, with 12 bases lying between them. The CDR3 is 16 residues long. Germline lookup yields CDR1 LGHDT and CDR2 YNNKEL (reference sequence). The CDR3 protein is CASSQEIGVSYNEQFF. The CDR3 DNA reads TGTGCCAGCAGCCAAGAGATCGGGGTGAGCTACAATGAGCAGTTCTTC.

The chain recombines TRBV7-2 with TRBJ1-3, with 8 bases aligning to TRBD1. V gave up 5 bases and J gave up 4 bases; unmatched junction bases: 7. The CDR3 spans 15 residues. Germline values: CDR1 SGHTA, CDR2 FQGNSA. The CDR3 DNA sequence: TGTGCCAGCAGCCTAACAGGACAGGGCGGAAACACCATATATTTT. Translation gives CASSLTGQGGNTIYF.

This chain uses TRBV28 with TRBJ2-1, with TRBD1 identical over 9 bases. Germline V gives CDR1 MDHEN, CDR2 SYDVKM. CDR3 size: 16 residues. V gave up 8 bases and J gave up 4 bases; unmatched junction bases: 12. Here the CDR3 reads CASHSPGTGSYNEQFF. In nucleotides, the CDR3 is TGTGCCAGCCATAGTCCCGGGACAGGGTCATACAATGAGCAGTTCTTC. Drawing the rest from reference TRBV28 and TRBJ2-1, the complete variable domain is DVKVTQSSRYLVKRTGEKVFLECVQDMDHENMFWYRQDPGLGLRLIYFSYDVKMKEKGDIPEGYSVSREKKERFSLILESASTNQTSMYLCASHSPGTGSYNEQFFGPGTRLTVL.

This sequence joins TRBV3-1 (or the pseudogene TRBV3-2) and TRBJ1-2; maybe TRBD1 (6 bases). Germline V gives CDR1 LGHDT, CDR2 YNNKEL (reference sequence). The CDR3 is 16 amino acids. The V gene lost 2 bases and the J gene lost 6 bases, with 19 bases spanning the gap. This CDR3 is CASSQYPPTGRNGYTF. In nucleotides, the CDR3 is TGTGCCAGCAGCCAATACCCCCCGACAGGCAGAAATGGCTACACCTTC.

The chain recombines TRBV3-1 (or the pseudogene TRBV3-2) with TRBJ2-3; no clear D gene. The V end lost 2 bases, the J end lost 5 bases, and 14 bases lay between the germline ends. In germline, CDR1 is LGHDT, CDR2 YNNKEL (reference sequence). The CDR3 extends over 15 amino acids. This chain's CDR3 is CASSQLIKVEDTQYF. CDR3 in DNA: TGTGCCAGCAGCCAACTGATCAAGGTGGAAGATACGCAGTATTTT.